This T cell receptor (beta chain) is from a study of cytomegalovirus exposure and HLA in healthy donors. Regarding the study as a whole: According to the study, roughly 180 TCR beta chains were cytomegalovirus-associated. In vitro confirmation showed three CMV-associated chains to be CMV antigen specific. A missense DCLRE1C variant was associated with V- and J-gene trimming of TCR beta chains in a later analysis, and an independent cohort replicated the association.

The study ran its PCR with 60 Vbeta and 13 Jbeta primers. The protocol was immunoSEQ multiplex PCR, while the TCRdb copy is restricted to in-frame clones and leaves out a portion. The sample consists of about 190,000 clones, roughly 84% of them appearing once. As to this clone: The antigen remains unidentified.

CDR3 length: 16 amino acids. Germline lookup yields CDR1 SGHAT and CDR2 FQNNGV. V was pared by 5 bases and J by 5 bases, with 13 bases of the junction left unmatched. The chain couples TRBV11-2 to TRBJ1-1; 8 positions agree with TRBD1. Source material: PBMCs. The TCR was taken from a boy younger than 18 in good health and CMV-seronegative. This CDR3 reads CASSTLTGVVPTEAFF. The CDR3 coding sequence is TGTGCCAGCAGCACCTTGACAGGGGTCGTACCAACTGAAGCTTTCTTT.